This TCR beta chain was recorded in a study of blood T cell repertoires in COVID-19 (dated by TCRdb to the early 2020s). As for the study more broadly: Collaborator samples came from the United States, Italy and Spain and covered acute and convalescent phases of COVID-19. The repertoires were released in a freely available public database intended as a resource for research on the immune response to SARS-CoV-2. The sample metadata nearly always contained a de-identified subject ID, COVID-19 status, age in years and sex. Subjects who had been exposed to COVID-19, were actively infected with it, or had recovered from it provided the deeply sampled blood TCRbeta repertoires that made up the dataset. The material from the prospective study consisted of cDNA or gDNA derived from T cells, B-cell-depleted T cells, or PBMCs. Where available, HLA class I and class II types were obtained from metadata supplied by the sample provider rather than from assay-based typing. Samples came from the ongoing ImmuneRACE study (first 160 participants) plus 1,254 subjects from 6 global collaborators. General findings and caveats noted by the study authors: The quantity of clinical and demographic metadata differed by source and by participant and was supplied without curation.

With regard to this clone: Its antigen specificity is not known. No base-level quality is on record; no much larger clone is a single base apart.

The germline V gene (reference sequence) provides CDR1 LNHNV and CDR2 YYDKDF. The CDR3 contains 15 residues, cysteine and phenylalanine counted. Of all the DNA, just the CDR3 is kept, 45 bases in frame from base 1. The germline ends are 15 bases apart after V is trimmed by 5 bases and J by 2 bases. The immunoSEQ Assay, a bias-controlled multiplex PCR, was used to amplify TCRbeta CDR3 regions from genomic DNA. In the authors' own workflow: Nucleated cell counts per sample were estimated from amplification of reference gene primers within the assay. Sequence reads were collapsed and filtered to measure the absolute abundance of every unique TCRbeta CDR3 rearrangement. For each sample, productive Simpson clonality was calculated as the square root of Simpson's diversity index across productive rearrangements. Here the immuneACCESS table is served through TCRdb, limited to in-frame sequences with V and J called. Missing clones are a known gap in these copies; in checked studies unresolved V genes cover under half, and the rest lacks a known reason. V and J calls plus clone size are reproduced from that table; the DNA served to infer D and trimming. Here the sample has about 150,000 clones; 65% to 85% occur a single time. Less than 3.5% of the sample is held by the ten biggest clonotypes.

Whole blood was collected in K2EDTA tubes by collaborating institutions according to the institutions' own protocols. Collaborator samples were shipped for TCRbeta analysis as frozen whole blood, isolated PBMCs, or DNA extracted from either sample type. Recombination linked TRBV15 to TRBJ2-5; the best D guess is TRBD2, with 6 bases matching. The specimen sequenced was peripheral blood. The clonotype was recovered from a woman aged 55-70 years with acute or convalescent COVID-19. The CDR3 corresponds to CATSSRASAQETQYF. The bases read TGTGCCACCAGCTCCCGGGCTAGCGCTCAAGAGACCCAGTACTTC.